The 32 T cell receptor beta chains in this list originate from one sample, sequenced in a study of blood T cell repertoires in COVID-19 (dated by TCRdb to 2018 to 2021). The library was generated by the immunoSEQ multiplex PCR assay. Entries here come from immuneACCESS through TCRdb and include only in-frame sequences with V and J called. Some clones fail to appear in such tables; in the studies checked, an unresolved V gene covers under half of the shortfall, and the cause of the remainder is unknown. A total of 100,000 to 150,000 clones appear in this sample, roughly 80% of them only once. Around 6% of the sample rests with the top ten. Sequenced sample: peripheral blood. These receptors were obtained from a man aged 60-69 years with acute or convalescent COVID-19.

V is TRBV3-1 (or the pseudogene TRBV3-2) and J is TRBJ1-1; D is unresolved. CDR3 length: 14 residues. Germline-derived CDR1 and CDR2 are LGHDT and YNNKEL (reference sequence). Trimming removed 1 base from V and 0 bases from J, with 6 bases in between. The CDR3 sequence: CASSQVTVNTEAFF. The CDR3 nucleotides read TGTGCCAGCAGCCAAGTTACAGTGAACACTGAAGCTTTCTTT.

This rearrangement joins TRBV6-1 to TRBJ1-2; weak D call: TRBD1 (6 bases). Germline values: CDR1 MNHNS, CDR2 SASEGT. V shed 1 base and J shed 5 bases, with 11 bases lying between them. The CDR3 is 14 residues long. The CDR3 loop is CASSEVKGGYGYTF. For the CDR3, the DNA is TGTGCCAGCAGTGAAGTCAAGGGGGGGTATGGCTACACCTTC.

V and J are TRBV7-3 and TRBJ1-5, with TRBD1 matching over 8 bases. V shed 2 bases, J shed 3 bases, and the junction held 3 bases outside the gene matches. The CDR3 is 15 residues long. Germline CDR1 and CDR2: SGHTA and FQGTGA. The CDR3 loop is CASSLGTGLNQPQHF. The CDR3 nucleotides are TGTGCCAGCAGCTTAGGGACAGGCCTCAATCAGCCCCAGCATTTT.

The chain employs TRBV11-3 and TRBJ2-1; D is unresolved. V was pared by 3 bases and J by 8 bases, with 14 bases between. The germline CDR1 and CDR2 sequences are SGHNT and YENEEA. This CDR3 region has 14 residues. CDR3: CASSFSPLVYEQFF. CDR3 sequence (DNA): TGTGCCAGCAGCTTTTCCCCCTTAGTGTATGAGCAGTTCTTC.

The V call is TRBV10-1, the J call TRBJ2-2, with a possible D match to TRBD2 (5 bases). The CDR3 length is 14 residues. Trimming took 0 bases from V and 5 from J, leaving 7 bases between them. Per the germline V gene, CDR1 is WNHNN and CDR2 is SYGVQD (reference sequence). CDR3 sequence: CASSESGGTGELFF. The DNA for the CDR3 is TGCGCCAGCAGTGAGTCCGGCGGGACCGGGGAGCTGTTTTTT.

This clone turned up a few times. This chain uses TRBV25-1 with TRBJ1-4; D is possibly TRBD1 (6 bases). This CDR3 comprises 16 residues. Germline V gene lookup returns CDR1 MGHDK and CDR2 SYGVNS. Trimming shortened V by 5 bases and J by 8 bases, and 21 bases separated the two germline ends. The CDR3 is CASSLGAAEGVEKLFF. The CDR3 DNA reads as TGTGCCAGCAGTCTAGGAGCGGCAGAGGGGGTCGAAAAACTGTTTTTT.

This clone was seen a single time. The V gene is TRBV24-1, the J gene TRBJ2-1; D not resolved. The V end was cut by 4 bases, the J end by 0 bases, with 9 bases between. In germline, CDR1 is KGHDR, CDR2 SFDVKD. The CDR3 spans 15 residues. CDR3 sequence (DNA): TGTGCCACCAGTGAAACCTGGAGCTCCTACAATGAGCAGTTCTTC. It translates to CATSETWSSYNEQFF.

CDR3 sequence reads: CSVVLLSGEHTEAFF. The CDR3 DNA follows: TGCAGCGTTGTCTTACTCTCAGGGGAGCACACTGAAGCTTTCTTT. This chain joins TRBV29-1 and TRBJ1-1, with D perhaps TRBD1 (6 bases). Germline V gives CDR1 SQVTM, CDR2 ANQGSEA. V shed 4 bases and J shed 3 bases, with 18 bases lying between them. The CDR3 extends over 15 amino acids.

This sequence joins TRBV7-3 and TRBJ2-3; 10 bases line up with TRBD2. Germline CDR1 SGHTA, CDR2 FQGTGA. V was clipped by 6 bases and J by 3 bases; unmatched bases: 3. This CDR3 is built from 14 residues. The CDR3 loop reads CASRAGGQTDTQYF. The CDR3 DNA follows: TGTGCCAGCAGAGCGGGAGGGCAGACAGATACGCAGTATTTT. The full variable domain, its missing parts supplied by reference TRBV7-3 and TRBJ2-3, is GAGVSQTPSNKVTEKGKYVELRCDPISGHTALYWYRQSLGQGPEFLIYFQGTGAADDSGLPNDRFFAVRPEGSVSTLKIQRTERGDSAVYLCASRAGGQTDTQYFGPGTRLTVL.

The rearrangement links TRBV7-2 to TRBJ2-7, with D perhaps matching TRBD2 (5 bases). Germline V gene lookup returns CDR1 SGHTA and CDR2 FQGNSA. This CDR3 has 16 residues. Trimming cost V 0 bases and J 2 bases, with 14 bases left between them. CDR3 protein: CASSLALTGETYEQYF. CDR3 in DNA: TGTGCCAGCAGCTTAGCGCTAACTGGGGAGACCTACGAGCAGTACTTC.

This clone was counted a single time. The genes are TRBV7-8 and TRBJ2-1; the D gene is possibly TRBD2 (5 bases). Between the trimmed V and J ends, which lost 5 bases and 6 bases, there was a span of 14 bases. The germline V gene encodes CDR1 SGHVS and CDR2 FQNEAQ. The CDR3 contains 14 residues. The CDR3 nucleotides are TGTGCCAGCAGCCCTCTTGAGGGCTCCAATGAGCAGTTCTTC. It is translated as CASSPLEGSNEQFF.

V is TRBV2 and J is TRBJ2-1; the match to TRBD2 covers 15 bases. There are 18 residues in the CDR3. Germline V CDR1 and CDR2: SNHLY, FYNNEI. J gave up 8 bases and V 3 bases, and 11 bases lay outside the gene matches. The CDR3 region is CASSEQEPGLAGGDEQFF. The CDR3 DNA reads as TGTGCCAGCAGTGAGCAGGAGCCGGGACTAGCGGGAGGTGATGAGCAGTTCTTC.

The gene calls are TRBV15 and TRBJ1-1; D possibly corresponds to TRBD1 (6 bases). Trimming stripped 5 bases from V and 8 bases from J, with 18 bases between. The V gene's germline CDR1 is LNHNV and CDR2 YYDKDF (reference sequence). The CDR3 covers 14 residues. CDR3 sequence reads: CATSLGTPAAEAFF. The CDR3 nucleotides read TGTGCCACCAGCTTGGGGACACCGGCGGCCGAAGCTTTCTTT. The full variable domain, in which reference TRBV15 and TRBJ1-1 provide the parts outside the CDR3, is DAMVIQNPRYQVTQFGKPVTLSCSQTLNHNVMYWYQQKSSQAPKLLFHYYDKDFNNEADTPDNFQSRRPNTSFCFLDIRSPGLGDTAMYLCATSLGTPAAEAFFGQGTRLTVV.

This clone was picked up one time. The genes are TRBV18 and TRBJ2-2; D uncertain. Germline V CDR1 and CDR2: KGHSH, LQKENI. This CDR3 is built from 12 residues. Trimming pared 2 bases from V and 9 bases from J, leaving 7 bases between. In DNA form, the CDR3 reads TGTGCCAGCTCACCAGAGTCCCGGGAGCTGTTTTTT. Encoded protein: CASSPESRELFF.

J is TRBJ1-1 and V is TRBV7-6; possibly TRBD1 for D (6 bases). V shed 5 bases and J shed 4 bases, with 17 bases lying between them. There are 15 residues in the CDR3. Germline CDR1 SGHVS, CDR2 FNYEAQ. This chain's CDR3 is CASSPVQGSVTEAFF. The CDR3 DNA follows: TGTGCCAGCAGCCCCGTACAGGGAAGCGTCACTGAAGCTTTCTTT.

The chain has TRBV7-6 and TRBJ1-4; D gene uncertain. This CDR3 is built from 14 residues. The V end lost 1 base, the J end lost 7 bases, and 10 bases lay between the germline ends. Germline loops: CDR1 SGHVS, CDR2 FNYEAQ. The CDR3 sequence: CASSLGEGSEKLFF. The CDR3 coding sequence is TGTGCCAGCAGCTTAGGGGAGGGTAGTGAAAAACTGTTTTTT.

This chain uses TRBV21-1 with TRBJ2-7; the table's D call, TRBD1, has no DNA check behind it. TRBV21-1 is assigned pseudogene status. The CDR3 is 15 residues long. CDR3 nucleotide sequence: TGTGCCAGCAGCGGACAGGGTGTAGAAAGGGGCGAGCAGTACTTC. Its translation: CASSGQGVERGEQYF.

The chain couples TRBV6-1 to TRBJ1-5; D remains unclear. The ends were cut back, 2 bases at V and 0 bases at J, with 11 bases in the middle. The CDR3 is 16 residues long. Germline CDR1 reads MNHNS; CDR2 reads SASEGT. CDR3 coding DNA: TGTGCCAGCAGTGAAAGGTCAGGTTATAGCAATCAGCCCCAGCATTTT. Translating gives CASSERSGYSNQPQHF.

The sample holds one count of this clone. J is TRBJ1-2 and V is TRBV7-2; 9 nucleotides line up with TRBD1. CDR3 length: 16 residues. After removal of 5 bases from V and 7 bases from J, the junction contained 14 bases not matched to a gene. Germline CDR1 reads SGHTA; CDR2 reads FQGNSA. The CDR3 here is CASSRGPGQGMVGYTF. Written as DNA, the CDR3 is TGTGCCAGCAGCCGGGGTCCGGGACAGGGTATGGTTGGCTACACCTTC. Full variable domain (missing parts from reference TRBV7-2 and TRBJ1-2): GAGVSQSPSNKVTEKGKDVELRCDPISGHTALYWYRQSLGQGLEFLIYFQGNSAPDKSGLPSDRFSAERTGGSVSTLTIQRTQQEDSAVYLCASSRGPGQGMVGYTFGSGTRLTVV.

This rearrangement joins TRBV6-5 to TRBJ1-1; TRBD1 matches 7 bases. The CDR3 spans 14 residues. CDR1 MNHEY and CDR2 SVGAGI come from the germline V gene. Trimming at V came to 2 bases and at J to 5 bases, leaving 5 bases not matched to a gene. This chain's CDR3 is CASSYDRDSTEAFF. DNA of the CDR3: TGTGCCAGCAGTTACGACAGGGATTCGACTGAAGCTTTCTTT.

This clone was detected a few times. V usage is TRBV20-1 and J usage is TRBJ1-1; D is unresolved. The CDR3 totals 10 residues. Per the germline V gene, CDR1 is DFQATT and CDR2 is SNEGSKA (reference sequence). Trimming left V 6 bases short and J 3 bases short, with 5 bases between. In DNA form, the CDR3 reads TGCAGTGCAGACTACACTGAAGCTTTCTTT. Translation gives CSADYTEAFF.

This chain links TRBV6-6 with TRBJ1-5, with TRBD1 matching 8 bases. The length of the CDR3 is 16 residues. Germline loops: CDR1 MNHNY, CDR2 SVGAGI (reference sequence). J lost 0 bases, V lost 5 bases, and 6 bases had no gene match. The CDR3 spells CASSGQGLGSNQPQHF. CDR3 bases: TGTGCCAGCAGTGGACAGGGTTTAGGTAGCAATCAGCCCCAGCATTTT.

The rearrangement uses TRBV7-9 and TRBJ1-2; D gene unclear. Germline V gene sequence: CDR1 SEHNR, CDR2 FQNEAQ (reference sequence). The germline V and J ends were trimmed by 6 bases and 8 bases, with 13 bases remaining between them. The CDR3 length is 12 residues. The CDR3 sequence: CASRQSMEGYTF. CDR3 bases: TGTGCCAGCAGGCAAAGCATGGAGGGCTACACCTTC.

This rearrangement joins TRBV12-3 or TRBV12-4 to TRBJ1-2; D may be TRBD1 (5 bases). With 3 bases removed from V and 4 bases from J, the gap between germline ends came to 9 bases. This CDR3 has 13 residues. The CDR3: CASSLGGAYGYTF. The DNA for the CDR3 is TGTGCCAGCAGTTTGGGGGGAGCCTATGGCTACACCTTC.

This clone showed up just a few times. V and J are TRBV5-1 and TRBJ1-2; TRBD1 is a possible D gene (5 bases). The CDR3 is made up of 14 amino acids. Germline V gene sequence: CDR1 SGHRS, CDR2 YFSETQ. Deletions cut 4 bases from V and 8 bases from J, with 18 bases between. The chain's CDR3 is CASSPLGRGEGYTF. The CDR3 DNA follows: TGCGCCAGCAGCCCCCTAGGGAGGGGTGAAGGCTACACCTTC.

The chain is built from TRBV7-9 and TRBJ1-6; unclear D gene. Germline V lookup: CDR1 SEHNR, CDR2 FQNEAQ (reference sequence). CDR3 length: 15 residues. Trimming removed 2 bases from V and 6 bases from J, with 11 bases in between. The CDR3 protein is CASSLHSPRNSPLHF. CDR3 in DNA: TGTGCCAGCAGCTTACATAGCCCGCGTAATTCACCCCTCCACTTT.

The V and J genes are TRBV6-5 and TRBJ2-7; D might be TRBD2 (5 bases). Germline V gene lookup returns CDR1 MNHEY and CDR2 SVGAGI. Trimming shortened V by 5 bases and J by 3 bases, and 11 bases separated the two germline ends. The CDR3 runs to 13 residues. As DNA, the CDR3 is TGTGCCAGCAGTCCTCCGGGGTTCTACGAGCAGTACTTC. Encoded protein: CASSPPGFYEQYF.

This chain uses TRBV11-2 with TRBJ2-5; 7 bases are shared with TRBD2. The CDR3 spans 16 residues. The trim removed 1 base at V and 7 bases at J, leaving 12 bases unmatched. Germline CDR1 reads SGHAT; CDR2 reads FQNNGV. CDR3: CASSLVAGIGLGTQYF. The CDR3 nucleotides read TGTGCCAGCAGCTTAGTAGCGGGTATAGGACTTGGGACCCAGTACTTC. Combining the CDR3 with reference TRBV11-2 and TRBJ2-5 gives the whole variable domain EAGVAQSPRYKIIEKRQSVAFWCNPISGHATLYWYQQILGQGPKLLIQFQNNGVVDDSQLPKDRFSAERLKGVDSTLKIQPAKLEDSAVYLCASSLVAGIGLGTQYFGPGTRLLVL.

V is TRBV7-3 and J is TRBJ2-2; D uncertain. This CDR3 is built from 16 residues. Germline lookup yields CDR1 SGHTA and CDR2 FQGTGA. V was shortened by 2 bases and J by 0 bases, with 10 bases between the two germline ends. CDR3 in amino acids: CASSLLPGSNTGELFF. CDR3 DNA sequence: TGTGCCAGCAGCTTACTTCCAGGCTCGAACACCGGGGAGCTGTTTTTT.

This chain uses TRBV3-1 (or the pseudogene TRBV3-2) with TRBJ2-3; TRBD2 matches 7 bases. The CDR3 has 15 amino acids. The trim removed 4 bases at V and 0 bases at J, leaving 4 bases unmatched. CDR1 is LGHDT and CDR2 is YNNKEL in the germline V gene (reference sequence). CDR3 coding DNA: TGTGCCAGCAGCCTGCGGACTAGAAGCACAGATACGCAGTATTTT. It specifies CASSLRTRSTDTQYF.

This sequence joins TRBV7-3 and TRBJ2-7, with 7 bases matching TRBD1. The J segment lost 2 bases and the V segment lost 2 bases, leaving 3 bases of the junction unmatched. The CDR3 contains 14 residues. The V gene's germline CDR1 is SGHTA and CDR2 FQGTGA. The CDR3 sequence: CASSLGGQPYEQYF. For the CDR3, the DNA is TGTGCCAGCAGCTTAGGGGGACAGCCCTACGAGCAGTACTTC.

CDR3 in amino acids: CASSIESGYGYTF. The CDR3 DNA is TGTGCCAGCAGCATCGAGTCGGGCTATGGCTACACCTTC. The chain uses TRBV7-9 and TRBJ1-2, with D unclear. V shed 5 bases and J shed 4 bases, with 11 bases lying between them. In germline, CDR1 is SEHNR, CDR2 FQNEAQ (reference sequence). CDR3 length: 13 amino acids.